Listed here are 25 T cell receptor beta chains from one sample, sequenced in a study of T cells in Graves' hyperthyroidism and ophthalmopathy. Amplified TCR beta CDR3 regions derived from RNA transcripts. During a first-round RT-PCR of the TCR CDR3, the HTBI primer set was used. TCRdb processed the multiplex PCR reads anew with MiXCR; each CDR3 protein has one entry. The sample shows almost 500,000 distinct CDR3 sequences, 22% of them seen only once. Sequencing used blood. The source is a woman aged 70-85 years with Graves' ophthalmopathy.

V and J are TRBV6-1 and TRBJ1-3, with D hard to call. Germline values: CDR1 MNHNS, CDR2 SASEGT. V lost 3 bases to trimming and J lost 4 bases, with 10 bases between them. CDR3 length: 14 residues. Here the CDR3 DNA reads TGTGCCAGCAGTGATGCGGGTTCAGGAAACACCATATATTTT. Its protein product is CASSDAGSGNTIYF.

This clonotype was detected only a few times. The rearrangement links TRBV9 to TRBJ2-1; possible D gene TRBD1, 5 bases. In germline, CDR1 is SGDLS, CDR2 YYNGEE. V lost 2 bases to trimming and J lost 8 bases, with 8 bases between them. This CDR3 spans 12 amino acids. The DNA for the CDR3 is TGTGCCAGCAGCGTGTGGGGCGATGAGCAGTTCTTC. It specifies CASSVWGDEQFF.

This clonotype was seen a few times. The chain combines TRBV9 with TRBJ2-2; tentatively, D is TRBD1 (6 bases). V was pared by 4 bases and J by 0 bases, with 13 bases between. CDR1 and CDR2 from the germline V gene are SGDLS and YYNGEE. The CDR3 consists of 16 residues. CDR3 DNA: TGTGCCAGCAGCCCCTCGACAGGCCCGAACACCGGGGAGCTGTTTTTT. It specifies CASSPSTGPNTGELFF. The whole variable domain, filled in from reference TRBV9 and TRBJ2-2, reads DSGVTQTPKHLITATGQRVTLRCSPRSGDLSVYWYQQSLDQGLQFLIQYYNGEERAKGNILERFSAQQFPDLHSELNLSSLELGDSALYFCASSPSTGPNTGELFFGEGSRLTVL.

V is TRBV12-3 or TRBV12-4 and J is TRBJ2-2, with D possibly being TRBD2 (7 bases). The CDR3 is made up of 15 amino acids. V was trimmed by 7 bases and J by 6 bases, leaving 18 bases between them. For the CDR3, the DNA is TGTGCCAGCACCTTCGGGGGGCGGCTCGCCGGGGAGCTGTTTTTT. Amino acid sequence: CASTFGGRLAGELFF.

This clonotype appeared a few times. The chain combines TRBV12-3 or TRBV12-4 with TRBJ2-4; D unresolved. V lost 3 bases and J lost 9, with 6 bases in between. This CDR3 region has 11 residues. As DNA, the CDR3 is TGTGCCAGCAGTTTCAGAAGCATTCAGTACTTC. It is translated as CASSFRSIQYF.

This rearrangement joins TRBV10-3 to TRBJ2-2; tentative D call: TRBD1 (6 bases). CDR3 length: 15 residues. From germline, CDR1 is ENHRY and CDR2 SYGVKD. V lost 6 bases and J lost 3, with 14 bases in between. CDR3 region: CAIRARDTYTGELFF. Written as DNA, the CDR3 is TGTGCCATCAGAGCCCGGGACACCTACACCGGGGAGCTGTTTTTT.

This chain connects TRBV20-1 to TRBJ1-2; perhaps TRBD1 as D (6 bases). Germline CDR1 and CDR2: DFQATT and SNEGSKA (reference sequence). CDR3 size: 14 residues. V was shortened by 2 bases and J by 4 bases, with 14 bases between the two germline ends. In DNA, the CDR3 is TGCAGTGCTAGACGCGGGGGCCGCGGCTATGGCTACACCTTC. It codes for CSARRGGRGYGYTF.

This clonotype was seen a few times. The gene calls are TRBV19 and TRBJ1-5, with TRBD1 matching 7 bases. V shed 7 bases and J 0 bases; nucleotides not matched to a gene: 6. CDR3 size: 15 residues. Germline CDR1 is LNHDA and CDR2 is SQIVND (reference sequence). CDR3 in DNA: TGTGCCAGTACGAAAGACAGGGTTAGCAATCAGCCCCAGCATTTT. Amino acids: CASTKDRVSNQPQHF.

The chain carries TRBV20-1 and TRBJ2-1, with D possibly called TRBD1 or TRBD2 (6 bases each). Trimming took off 6 bases at V and 8 bases at J, with 11 bases between the two ends. The CDR3 runs 11 residues. Germline V gene lookup returns CDR1 DFQATT and CDR2 SNEGSKA (reference sequence). The CDR3 here is CSAYREDEQFF. The DNA for the CDR3 is TGCAGTGCGTACAGGGAGGATGAGCAGTTCTTC.

This sequence joins TRBV6-2 or TRBV6-3 and TRBJ2-1; 8 bases map to TRBD1. The ends lost 5 bases at V and 12 bases at J; junction bases unmatched: 6. The CDR3 consists of 12 residues. Germline V CDR1 and CDR2: MNHEY, SVGEGT. This chain's CDR3 is CASSLRTGRQFF. CDR3 bases: TGTGCCAGCAGTCTCCGGACAGGGCGGCAGTTCTTC.

J is TRBJ2-7 and V is TRBV30; the match to TRBD2 covers 8 bases. V dropped 0 bases and J dropped 5; count of bases not matched to a gene: 6. Germline-derived CDR1 and CDR2 are GTSNPN and SVGIG (reference sequence). There are 14 residues in the CDR3. CDR3 in DNA: TGTGCCTGGAGTGTAGGGCTAGCGGGTCACGAGCAGTACTTC. It codes for CAWSVGLAGHEQYF.

The chain combines TRBV27 with TRBJ2-2; no reliable D call. Per the germline V gene, CDR1 is MNHEY and CDR2 is SMNVEV (reference sequence). V was cut by 4 bases and J by 1 base, with 10 bases left in between. This CDR3 spans 15 amino acids. As DNA, the CDR3 is TGTGCCAGCAGTTCAGGTGTCGTGAACACCGGGGAGCTGTTTTTT. Protein sequence: CASSSGVVNTGELFF.

In its sample, this clonotype was seen once. This sequence may be a read error, since a much larger clone differs from it by one base. The CDR3 sequence: CASSYIGVGGRPHEQYF. In DNA, the CDR3 is TGTGCCAGCAGCTATATCGGGGTCGGCGGGAGGCCCCACGAGCAGTACTTC. The rearrangement uses TRBV7-2 and TRBJ2-7; 8 bases are shared with TRBD2. In germline, CDR1 is SGHTA, CDR2 FQGNSA. Germline trimming cut 4 bases from V and 5 bases from J; bases unmatched to any gene: 16. This CDR3 spans 17 amino acids. The entire variable domain, with the rest obtained from reference TRBV7-2 and TRBJ2-7, is as follows: GAGVSQSPSNKVTEKGKDVELRCDPISGHTALYWYRQSLGQGLEFLIYFQGNSAPDKSGLPSDRFSAERTGGSVSTLTIQRTQQEDSAVYLCASSYIGVGGRPHEQYFGPGTRLTVT.

The rearrangement joins TRBV10-3 to TRBJ2-1; perhaps TRBD1 as D (5 bases). From germline, CDR1 is ENHRY and CDR2 SYGVKD. The CDR3 is 12 residues long. V was shortened by 6 bases and J by 5 bases, with 8 bases between the two germline ends. The CDR3 coding sequence is TGTGCCATCAGGGAGACAGACAATGAGCAGTTCTTC. Protein sequence: CAIRETDNEQFF.

This clonotype was seen ten or more times. V and J are TRBV2 and TRBJ2-2; 7 bases are a match to TRBD2. Per the germline V gene, CDR1 is SNHLY and CDR2 is FYNNEI. There are 13 residues in the CDR3. V was clipped by 8 bases and J by 4 bases; unmatched bases: 4. The CDR3 spells CASGGSGTGELFF. As DNA, the CDR3 is TGTGCCAGCGGCGGGAGTGGCACCGGGGAGCTGTTTTTT.

This clonotype was observed a single time. This rearrangement joins TRBV5-1 to TRBJ2-1, with 7 bases that match TRBD2. The junction had 13 bases not matched to a gene; V was cut back by 3 bases and J by 7 bases. This CDR3 is 16 amino acids long. Germline CDR1 reads SGHRS; CDR2 reads YFSETQ. In nucleotides, the CDR3 is TGCGCCAGCAGCTCGGAGTCTAGCGGAGGGTTGAATGAGCAGTTCTTC. Its translation: CASSSESSGGLNEQFF.

In its sample, this clonotype was seen a few times. The chain recombines TRBV20-1 with TRBJ2-3; 11 bases line up with TRBD2. The CDR3 has 17 amino acids. After removal of 0 bases from V and 2 bases from J, the junction contained 7 bases not matched to a gene. Per germline, CDR1 DFQATT and CDR2 SNEGSKA (reference sequence). The CDR3 is CSARDAGTSGNTDTQYF. The CDR3 DNA sequence: TGCAGTGCTAGAGATGCCGGGACTAGCGGTAACACAGATACGCAGTATTTT.

Here the CDR3 DNA reads TGTGCCAGCAGCGTAGGGGACGCGACGACAGGGAGCTCTGGAAACACCATATATTTT. Protein sequence: CASSVGDATTGSSGNTIYF. This rearrangement joins TRBV9 to TRBJ1-3, with 7 bases identical to TRBD1. Germline V gene sequence: CDR1 SGDLS, CDR2 YYNGEE. V was clipped by 0 bases and J by 0 bases; unmatched bases: 12. CDR3 length equals 19 residues.

Turning to this clonotype: The germline gene is not matched at one end of the junction; a read error may be the cause. This sequence joins TRBV5-1 and TRBJ1-1; unclear D gene. The CDR3 spans 13 residues. Per germline, CDR1 SGHRS and CDR2 YFSETQ. CDR3 coding DNA: TGCGCCAGCTGCTTGGCCTCGGAGACTGAAGCTTTCTTT. As protein: CASCLASETEAFF.

This clonotype was seen ten or more times. The V and J genes are TRBV30 and TRBJ1-1; no clear D. The V gene lost 2 bases and the J gene lost 0 bases, with 7 bases spanning the gap. The CDR3 is 13 amino acids. Looked up from germline, CDR1 is GTSNPN and CDR2 is SVGIG (reference sequence). CDR3 region: CAWSRDVNTEAFF. For the CDR3, the DNA is TGTGCCTGGAGTCGAGATGTGAACACTGAAGCTTTCTTT.

The J gene is TRBJ2-1, the V gene TRBV20-1, with a tentative D call TRBD1 (6 bases). CDR1 DFQATT and CDR2 SNEGSKA come from the germline V gene (reference sequence). The CDR3 sequence is 17 residues long. V was trimmed by 1 base and J by 4 bases, leaving 20 bases between them. CDR3 nucleotides: TGCAGTGCTAGAGTGGATCCAGGGGCCTCGCCTTACAATGAGCAGTTCTTC. Translating it yields CSARVDPGASPYNEQFF.

The gene calls are TRBV20-1 and TRBJ2-1; no clear D. This CDR3 comprises 17 residues. The V gene's germline CDR1 is DFQATT and CDR2 SNEGSKA (reference sequence). Between the trimmed V and J ends, which lost 5 bases and 0 bases, there was a span of 20 bases. CDR3 in amino acids: CSAPSRKIASSYNEQFF. CDR3 DNA sequence: TGCAGTGCTCCCAGCCGGAAGATAGCCAGCTCCTACAATGAGCAGTTCTTC.

This clonotype was observed a few times. The J gene is TRBJ2-7, the V gene TRBV20-1, with D tentatively TRBD2 (6 bases). The CDR3 loop spans 13 amino acids. Trimming stripped 5 bases from V and 2 bases from J, with 13 bases between. Per the germline V gene, CDR1 is DFQATT and CDR2 is SNEGSKA (reference sequence). The DNA of the CDR3 is TGCAGTGCTGAAGGGACGGGAGCCTACGAGCAGTACTTC. It encodes CSAEGTGAYEQYF.

To note about this clonotype: A read error may produce the germline difference seen at one junction end. J is TRBJ2-5 and V is TRBV19, with 8 bases matching TRBD2. Germline V lookup: CDR1 LNHDA, CDR2 SQIVND (reference sequence). The CDR3 is 14 amino acids. CDR3 DNA: TGTGCCAGTAGCATAGCGGGACCTAGGGAGACCCTGTACTTC. Its protein product is CASSIAGPRETLYF. The full variable domain, in which reference TRBV19 and TRBJ2-5 provide the parts outside the CDR3, is DGGITQSPKYLFRKEGQNVTLSCEQNLNHDAMYWYRQDPGQGLRLIYYSQIVNDFQKGDIAEGYSVSREKKESFPLTVTSAQKNPTAFYLCASSIAGPRETLYFGPGTRLLVL.

In its sample, this clonotype was seen many times. J is TRBJ1-1 and V is TRBV27; D may be TRBD1 (6 bases). Germline CDR1 and CDR2: MNHEY and SMNVEV (reference sequence). Trimming removed 2 bases from V and 7 bases from J, with 8 bases in between. The CDR3 contains 12 residues. The chain's CDR3 is CASSLIGGEAFF. CDR3 DNA: TGTGCCAGCAGTTTAATAGGGGGTGAAGCTTTCTTT.